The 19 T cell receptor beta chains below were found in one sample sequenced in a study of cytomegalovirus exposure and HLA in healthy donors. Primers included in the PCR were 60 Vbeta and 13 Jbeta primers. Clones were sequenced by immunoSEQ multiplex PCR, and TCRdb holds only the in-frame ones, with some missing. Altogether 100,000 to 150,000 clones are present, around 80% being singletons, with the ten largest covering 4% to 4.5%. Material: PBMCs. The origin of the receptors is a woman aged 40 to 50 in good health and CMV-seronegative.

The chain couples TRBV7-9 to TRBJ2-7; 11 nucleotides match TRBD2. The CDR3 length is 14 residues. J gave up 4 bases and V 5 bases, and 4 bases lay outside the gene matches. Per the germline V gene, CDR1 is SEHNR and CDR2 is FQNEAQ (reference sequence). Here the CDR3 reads CASSPSGRKYEQYF. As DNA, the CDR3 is TGTGCCAGCAGCCCTAGCGGGAGGAAATACGAGCAGTACTTC.

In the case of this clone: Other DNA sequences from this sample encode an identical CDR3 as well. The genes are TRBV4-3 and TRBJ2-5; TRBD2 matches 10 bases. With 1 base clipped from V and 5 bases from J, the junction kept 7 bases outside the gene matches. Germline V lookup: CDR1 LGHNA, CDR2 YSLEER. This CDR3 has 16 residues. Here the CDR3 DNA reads TGCGCCAGCAGCCAAGGTCTAGCGGGGGCCGGGGAGACCCAGTACTTC. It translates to CASSQGLAGAGETQYF.

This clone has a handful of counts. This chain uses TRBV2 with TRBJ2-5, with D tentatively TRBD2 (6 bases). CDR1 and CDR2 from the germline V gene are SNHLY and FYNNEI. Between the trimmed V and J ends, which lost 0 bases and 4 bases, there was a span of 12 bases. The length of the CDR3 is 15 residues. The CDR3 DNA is TGTGCCAGCAGTGAAGCCCGGGGGTGGGGAGAGACCCAGTACTTC. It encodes CASSEARGWGETQYF.

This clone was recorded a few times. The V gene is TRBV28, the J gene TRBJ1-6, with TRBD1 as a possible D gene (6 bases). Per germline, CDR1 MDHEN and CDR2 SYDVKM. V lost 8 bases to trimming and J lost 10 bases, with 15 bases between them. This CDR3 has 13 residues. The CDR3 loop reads CASRSRGKSPLHF. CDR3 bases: TGTGCCAGCCGTAGCAGGGGCAAATCACCCCTCCACTTT.

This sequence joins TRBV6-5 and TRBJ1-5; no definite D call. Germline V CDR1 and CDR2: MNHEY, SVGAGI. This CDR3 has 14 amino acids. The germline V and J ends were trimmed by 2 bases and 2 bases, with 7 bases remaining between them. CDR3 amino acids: CASSYRVGNQPQHF. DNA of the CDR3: TGTGCCAGCAGTTACAGAGTCGGCAATCAGCCCCAGCATTTT.

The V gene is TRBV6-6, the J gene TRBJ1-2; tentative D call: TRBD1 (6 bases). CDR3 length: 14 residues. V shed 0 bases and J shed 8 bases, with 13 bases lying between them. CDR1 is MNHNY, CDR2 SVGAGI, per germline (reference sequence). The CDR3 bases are TGTGCCAGCAGTTACTCAGGGGGAGATGGCGGCTACACCTTC. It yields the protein CASSYSGGDGGYTF.

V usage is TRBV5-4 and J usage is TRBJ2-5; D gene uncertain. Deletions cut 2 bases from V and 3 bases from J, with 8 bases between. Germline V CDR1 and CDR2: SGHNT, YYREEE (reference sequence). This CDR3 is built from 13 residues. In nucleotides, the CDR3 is TGTGCCAGCAGCTTAGCCCTTAAAGAGACCCAGTACTTC. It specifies CASSLALKETQYF.

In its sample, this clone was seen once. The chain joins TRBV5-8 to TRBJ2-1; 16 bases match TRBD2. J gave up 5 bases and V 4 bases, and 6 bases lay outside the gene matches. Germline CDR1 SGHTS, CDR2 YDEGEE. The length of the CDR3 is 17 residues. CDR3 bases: TGTGCCAGCAGCCAGGGACTAGCGGGAGGGCCTAACAATGAGCAGTTCTTC. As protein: CASSQGLAGGPNNEQFF. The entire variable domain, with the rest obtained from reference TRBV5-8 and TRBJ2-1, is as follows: EAGVTQSPTHLIKTRGQQATLRCSPISGHTSVYWYQQALGLGLQFLLWYDEGEERNRGNFPPRFSGRQFPNYSSELNVNALELEDSALYLCASSQGLAGGPNNEQFFGPGTRLTVL.

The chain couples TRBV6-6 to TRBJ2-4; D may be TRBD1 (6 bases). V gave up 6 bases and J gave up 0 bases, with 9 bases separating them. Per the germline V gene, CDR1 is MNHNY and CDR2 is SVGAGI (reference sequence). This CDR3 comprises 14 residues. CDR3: CASRGHLAKNIQYF. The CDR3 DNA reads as TGTGCCAGCAGGGGACATCTAGCCAAAAACATTCAGTACTTC.

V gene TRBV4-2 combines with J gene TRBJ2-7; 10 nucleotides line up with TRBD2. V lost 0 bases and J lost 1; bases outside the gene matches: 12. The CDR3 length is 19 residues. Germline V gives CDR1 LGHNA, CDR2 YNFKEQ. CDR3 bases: TGTGCCAGCAGCCAAGAGGAGTCCTTCGAGCGGGGGGGTTCCTACGAGCAGTACTTC. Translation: CASSQEESFERGGSYEQYF.

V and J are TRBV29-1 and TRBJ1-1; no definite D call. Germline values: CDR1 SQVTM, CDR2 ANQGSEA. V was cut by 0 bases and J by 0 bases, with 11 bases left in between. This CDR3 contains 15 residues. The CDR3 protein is CSVEDVRFMNTEAFF. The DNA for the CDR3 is TGCAGCGTTGAAGATGTCAGGTTCATGAACACTGAAGCTTTCTTT.

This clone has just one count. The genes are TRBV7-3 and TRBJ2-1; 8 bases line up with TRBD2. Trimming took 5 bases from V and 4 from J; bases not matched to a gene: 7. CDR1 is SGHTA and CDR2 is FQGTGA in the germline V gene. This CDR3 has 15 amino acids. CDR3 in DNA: TGTGCCAGCAGCATTAGCGGGGACCGGTACAATGAGCAGTTCTTC. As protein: CASSISGDRYNEQFF.

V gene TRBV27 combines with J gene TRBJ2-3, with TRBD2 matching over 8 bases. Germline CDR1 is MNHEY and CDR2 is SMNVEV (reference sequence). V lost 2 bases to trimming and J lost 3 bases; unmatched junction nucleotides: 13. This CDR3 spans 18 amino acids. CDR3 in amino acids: CASSLEGGTRDWTDTQYF. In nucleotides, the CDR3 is TGTGCCAGCAGTTTAGAAGGGGGGACTAGGGATTGGACAGATACGCAGTATTTT.

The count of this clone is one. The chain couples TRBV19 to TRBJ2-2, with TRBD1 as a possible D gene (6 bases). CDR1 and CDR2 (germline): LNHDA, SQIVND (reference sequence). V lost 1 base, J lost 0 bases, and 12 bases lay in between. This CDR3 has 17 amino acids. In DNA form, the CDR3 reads TGTGCCAGTAGTATAGGACCGGACAGAGCGAACACCGGGGAGCTGTTTTTT. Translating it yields CASSIGPDRANTGELFF. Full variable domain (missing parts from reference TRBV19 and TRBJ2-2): DGGITQSPKYLFRKEGQNVTLSCEQNLNHDAMYWYRQDPGQGLRLIYYSQIVNDFQKGDIAEGYSVSREKKESFPLTVTSAQKNPTAFYLCASSIGPDRANTGELFFGEGSRLTVL.

The DNA of the CDR3 is TGTGCCAGCAGCGTAGCGGGAGGGACCTACGAGCAGTACTTC. Amino acids: CASSVAGGTYEQYF. The chain has TRBV9 and TRBJ2-7, with TRBD2 identical over 8 bases. Germline CDR1 SGDLS, CDR2 YYNGEE. V dropped 0 bases and J dropped 2; count of bases not matched to a gene: 1. The CDR3 consists of 14 residues.

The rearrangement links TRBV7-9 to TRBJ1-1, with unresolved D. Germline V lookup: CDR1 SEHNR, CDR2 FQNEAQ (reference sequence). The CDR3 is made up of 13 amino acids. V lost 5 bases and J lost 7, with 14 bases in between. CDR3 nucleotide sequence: TGTGCCAGCAGCAATCCGGGGAGCCTTGAAGCTTTCTTT. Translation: CASSNPGSLEAFF.

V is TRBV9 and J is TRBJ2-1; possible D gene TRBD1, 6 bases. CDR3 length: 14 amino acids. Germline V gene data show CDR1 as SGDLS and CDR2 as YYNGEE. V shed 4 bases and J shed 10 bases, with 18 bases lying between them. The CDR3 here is CASSRTAEDWEQFF. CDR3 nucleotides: TGTGCCAGCAGCAGGACAGCAGAGGATTGGGAGCAGTTCTTC. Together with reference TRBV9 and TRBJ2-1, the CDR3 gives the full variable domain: DSGVTQTPKHLITATGQRVTLRCSPRSGDLSVYWYQQSLDQGLQFLIQYYNGEERAKGNILERFSAQQFPDLHSELNLSSLELGDSALYFCASSRTAEDWEQFFGPGTRLTVL.

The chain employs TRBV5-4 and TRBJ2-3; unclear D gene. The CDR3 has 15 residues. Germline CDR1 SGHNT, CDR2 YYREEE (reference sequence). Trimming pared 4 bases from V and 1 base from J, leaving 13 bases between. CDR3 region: CASSQALMRTDTQYF. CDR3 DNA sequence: TGTGCCAGCAGCCAAGCCCTGATGCGCACAGATACGCAGTATTTT.

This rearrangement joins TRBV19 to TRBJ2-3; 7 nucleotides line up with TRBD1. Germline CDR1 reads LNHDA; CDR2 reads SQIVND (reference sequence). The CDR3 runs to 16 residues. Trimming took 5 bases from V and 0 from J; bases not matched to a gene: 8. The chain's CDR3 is CASSPGTATSTDTQYF. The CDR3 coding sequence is TGTGCCAGTAGTCCCGGGACAGCTACTAGCACAGATACGCAGTATTTT.